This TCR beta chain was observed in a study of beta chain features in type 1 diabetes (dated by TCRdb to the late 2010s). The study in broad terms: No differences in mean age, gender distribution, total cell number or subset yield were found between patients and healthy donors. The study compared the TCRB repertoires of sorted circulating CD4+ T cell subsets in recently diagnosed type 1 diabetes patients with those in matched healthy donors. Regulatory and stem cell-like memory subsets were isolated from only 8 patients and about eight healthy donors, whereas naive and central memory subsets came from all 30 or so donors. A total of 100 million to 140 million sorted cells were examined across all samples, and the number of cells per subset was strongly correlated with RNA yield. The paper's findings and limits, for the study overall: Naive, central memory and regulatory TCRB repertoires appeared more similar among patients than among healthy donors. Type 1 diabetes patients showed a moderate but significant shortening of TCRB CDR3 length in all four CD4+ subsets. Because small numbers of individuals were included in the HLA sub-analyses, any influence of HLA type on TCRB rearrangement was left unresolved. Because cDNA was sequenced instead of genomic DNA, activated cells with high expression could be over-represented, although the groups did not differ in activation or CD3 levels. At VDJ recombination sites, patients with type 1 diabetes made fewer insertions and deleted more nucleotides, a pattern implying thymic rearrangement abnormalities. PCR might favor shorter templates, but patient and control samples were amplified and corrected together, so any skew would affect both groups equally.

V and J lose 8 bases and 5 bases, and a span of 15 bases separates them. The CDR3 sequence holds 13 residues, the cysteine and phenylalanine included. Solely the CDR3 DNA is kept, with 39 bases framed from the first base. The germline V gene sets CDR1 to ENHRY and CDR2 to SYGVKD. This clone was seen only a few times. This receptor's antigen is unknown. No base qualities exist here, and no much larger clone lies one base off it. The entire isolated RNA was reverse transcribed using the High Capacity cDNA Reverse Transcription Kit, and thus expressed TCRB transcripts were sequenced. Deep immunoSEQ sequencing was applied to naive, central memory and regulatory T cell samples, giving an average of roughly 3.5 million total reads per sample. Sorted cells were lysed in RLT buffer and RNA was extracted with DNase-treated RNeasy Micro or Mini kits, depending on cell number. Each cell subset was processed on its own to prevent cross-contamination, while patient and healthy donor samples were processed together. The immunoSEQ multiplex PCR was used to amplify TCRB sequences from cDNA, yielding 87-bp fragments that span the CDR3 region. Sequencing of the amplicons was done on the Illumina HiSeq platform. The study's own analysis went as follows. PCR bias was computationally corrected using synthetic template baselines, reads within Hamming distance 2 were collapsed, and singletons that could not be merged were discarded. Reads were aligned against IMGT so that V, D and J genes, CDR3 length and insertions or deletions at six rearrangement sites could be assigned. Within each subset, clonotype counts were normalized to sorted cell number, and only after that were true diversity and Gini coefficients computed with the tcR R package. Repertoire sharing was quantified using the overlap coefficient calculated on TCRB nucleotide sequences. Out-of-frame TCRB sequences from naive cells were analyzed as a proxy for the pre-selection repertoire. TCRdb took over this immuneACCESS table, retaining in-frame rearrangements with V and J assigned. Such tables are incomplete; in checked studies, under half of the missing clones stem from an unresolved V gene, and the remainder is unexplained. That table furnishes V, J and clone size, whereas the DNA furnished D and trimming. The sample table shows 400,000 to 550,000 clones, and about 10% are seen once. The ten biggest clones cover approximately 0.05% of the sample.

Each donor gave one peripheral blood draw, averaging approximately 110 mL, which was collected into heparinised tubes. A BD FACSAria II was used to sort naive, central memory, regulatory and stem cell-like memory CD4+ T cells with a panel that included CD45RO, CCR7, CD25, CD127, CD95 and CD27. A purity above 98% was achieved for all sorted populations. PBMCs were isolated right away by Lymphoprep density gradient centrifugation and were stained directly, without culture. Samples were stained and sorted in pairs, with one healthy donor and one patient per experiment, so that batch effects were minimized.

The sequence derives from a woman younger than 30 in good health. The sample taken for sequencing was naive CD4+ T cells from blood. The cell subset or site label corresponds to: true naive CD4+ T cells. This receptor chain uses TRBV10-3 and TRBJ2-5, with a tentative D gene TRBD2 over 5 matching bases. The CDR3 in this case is CAIGYGEEETQYF. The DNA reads TGTGCCATCGGTTACGGGGAAGAGGAGACCCAGTACTTC.